This TCR beta chain stems from a study of CD8 T cells in ankylosing spondylitis. For this clonotype: One end of the junction varies from germline; a read error may be responsible.

TCRdb recomputed calls from the 5' RACE reads with MiXCR, one row per CDR3 protein. The sample holds 200,000 to 250,000 distinct CDR3 sequences, roughly 24% seen once. Germline V CDR1 and CDR2: MNHEY, SMNVEV (reference sequence). The CDR3 extends over 17 amino acids. The source material was blood, either unsorted or a sorted T cell fraction (not recorded which). The genes are TRBV27 and TRBJ2-1; D unresolved. This TCR was recovered from a male donor with ankylosing spondylitis or in good health (not recorded which). DNA of the CDR3: TGTTCCAGCAGTTCCCTCGGCTACAGCAGTAAAGGCAATGAGCAGTTCTTC. This sequence encodes CSSSSLGYSSKGNEQFF.